This T cell receptor (beta chain) originates from a study of early T cells in non-severe SARS-CoV-2 infection. Study background: The chains were unpaired, and the sequenced material was bulk RNA from unsorted whole blood.

V lost 0 bases, J lost 2 bases, and 13 bases lay in between. The CDR3 length is 15 residues. From germline, CDR1 is DFQATT and CDR2 SNEGSKA (reference sequence). TCRdb re-analysed the 5' RACE reads in MiXCR, keeping a single row per CDR3 protein. The data show 100,000 to 150,000 distinct CDR3 sequences, under 15% seen once. This clonotype was found many times. This clonotype originated in an adult who was a healthcare worker with PCR-confirmed SARS-CoV-2 infection or an uninfected control (not recorded which). The sample was whole blood. The J gene is TRBJ2-5, the V gene TRBV20-1; TRBD1 is a possible D gene (6 bases). CDR3 coding DNA: TGCAGTGCTAGAGATGGTCTAGGGGGACAAGAGACCCAGTACTTC. Its translation: CSARDGLGGQETQYF.